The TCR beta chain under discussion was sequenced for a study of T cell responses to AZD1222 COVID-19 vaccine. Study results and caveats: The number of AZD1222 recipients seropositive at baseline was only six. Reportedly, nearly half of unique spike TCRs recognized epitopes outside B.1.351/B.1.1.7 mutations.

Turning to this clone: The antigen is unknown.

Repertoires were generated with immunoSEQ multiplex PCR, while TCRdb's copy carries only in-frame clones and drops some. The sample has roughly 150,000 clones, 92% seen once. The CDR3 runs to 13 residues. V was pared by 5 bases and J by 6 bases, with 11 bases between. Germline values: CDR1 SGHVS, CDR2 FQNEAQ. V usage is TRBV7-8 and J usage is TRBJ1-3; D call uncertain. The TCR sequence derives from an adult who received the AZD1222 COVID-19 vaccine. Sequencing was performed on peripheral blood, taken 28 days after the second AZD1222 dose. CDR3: CASSLPDLNTIYF. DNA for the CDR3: TGTGCCAGCAGCCTCCCGGATTTAAACACCATATATTTT. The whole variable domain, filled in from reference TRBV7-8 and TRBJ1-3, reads GAGVSQSPRYKVAKRGQDVALRCDPISGHVSLFWYQQALGQGPEFLTYFQNEAQLDKSGLPSDRFFAERPEGSVSTLKIQRTQQEDSAVYLCASSLPDLNTIYFGEGSWLTVV.